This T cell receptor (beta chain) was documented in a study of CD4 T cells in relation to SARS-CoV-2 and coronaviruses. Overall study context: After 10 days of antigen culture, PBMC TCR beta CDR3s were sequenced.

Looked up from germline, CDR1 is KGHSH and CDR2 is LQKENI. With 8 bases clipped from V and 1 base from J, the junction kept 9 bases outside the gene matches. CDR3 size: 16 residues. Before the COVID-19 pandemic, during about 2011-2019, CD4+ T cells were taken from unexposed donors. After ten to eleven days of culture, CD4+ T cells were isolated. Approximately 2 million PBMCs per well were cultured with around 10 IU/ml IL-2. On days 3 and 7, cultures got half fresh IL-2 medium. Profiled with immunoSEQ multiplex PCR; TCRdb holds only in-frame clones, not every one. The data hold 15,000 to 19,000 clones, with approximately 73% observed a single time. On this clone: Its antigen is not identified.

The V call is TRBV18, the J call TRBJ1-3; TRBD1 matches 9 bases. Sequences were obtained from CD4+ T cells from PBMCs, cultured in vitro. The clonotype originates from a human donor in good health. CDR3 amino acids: CASLQTGGFSGNTIYF. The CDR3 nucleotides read TGTGCCAGCCTACAGACAGGGGGATTTTCTGGAAACACCATATATTTT.